The present T cell receptor beta chain was sequenced within a study of blood T cell repertoires in COVID-19 (TCRdb year 2020). About the study as a whole: Samples from collaborators originated in the United States, Italy and Spain and spanned both the acute and convalescent phases of COVID-19. The material from the prospective study consisted of cDNA or gDNA derived from T cells, B-cell-depleted T cells, or PBMCs. The repertoires were released in a freely available public database meant as a resource for research on the immune response to SARS-CoV-2. Where available, HLA class I and class II types were obtained from metadata supplied by the sample provider rather than from assay-based typing. The sample metadata nearly always contained a de-identified subject ID, COVID-19 status, age in years and sex. Samples were obtained from the ongoing ImmuneRACE study (first 160 participants) and from 1,254 subjects provided by 6 global collaborators. Deeply sampled blood TCRbeta repertoires from subjects exposed to, actively infected with, or recovered from COVID-19 were included in the dataset. General study outcomes and caveats: Clinical and demographic metadata were provided uncurated, with the amount varying by source and participant.

V trim: 6 bases; J trim: 8 bases; unmatched bases: 12. Reading the germline V gene gives CDR1 MDHEN and CDR2 SYDVKM. The CDR3 spans 15 residues, from the cysteine through the phenylalanine. The CDR3 DNA has 45 bases and is translated from base 1. Whole blood was collected in K2EDTA tubes by collaborating institutions according to the institutions' own protocols. Collaborator samples were shipped for TCRbeta analysis as frozen whole blood, isolated PBMCs, or DNA extracted from either sample type. A word on this clone: Its specific antigen is unknown. Base qualities are missing; no much larger clone stands one base away.

TCRbeta CDR3 regions were amplified from genomic DNA by means of the immunoSEQ Assay, a bias-controlled multiplex PCR. For the original study's pipeline: The number of nucleated cells in each sample was estimated by amplification of reference gene primers within the assay. To quantify the absolute abundance of each unique TCRbeta CDR3 rearrangement, sequence reads were collapsed and filtered. For each sample, productive Simpson clonality was calculated by taking the square root of Simpson's diversity index across productive rearrangements. This is the immuneACCESS table as TCRdb keeps it, with only in-frame sequences that have V and J called. A part of the clones is gone; compared with another copy, unresolved V genes explain less than half, and the rest is unexplained. V and J calls and clone size are given by that table; D and trimming were obtained from the DNA. Here the sample has about 490,000 clones; 70% to 90% occur a single time. The ten biggest clones cover roughly 3.2% of the sample.

This sequence was found in a human donor in a cohort sampled during active COVID-19. The rearranged chain carries TRBV28 and TRBJ2-1, with 8 bases in between that match TRBD2. Sequencing was done on a sample of peripheral blood. For the CDR3, the sequence is CASRNSGVLWDEQFF. The sequenced DNA is TGTGCCAGCAGGAATAGCGGGGTCCTATGGGATGAGCAGTTCTTC.